The 8 T cell receptor beta chains below come from one sample, sequenced in a study of Ad26.COV2.S vaccination and SARS-CoV-2 variants. Clones were sequenced by immunoSEQ multiplex PCR, and TCRdb holds only the in-frame ones, with some missing. The data contain some 320,000 clones, around 81% of them singletons. Noted treatment: around 19 received Ad26.COV2.S at low or high dose, single or two shots; 5 received placebo; per-sample allocation not given. Following the first vaccine or placebo injection, samples were taken on day 63. This specimen consisted of peripheral blood, obtained in a trial of Ad26.COV2.S vaccine versus placebo. These TCRs come from a person between 18 and 65 years old who received the Ad26.COV2.S COVID-19 vaccine or a placebo.

The J gene is TRBJ1-2, the V gene TRBV27; the match to TRBD1 covers 10 bases. The CDR3 loop spans 14 amino acids. With V trimmed by 5 bases and J by 8 bases, 8 bases remained unmatched. Looked up from germline, CDR1 is MNHEY and CDR2 is SMNVEV (reference sequence). Here the CDR3 reads CASSGQGEGGGYTF. Written as DNA, the CDR3 is TGTGCCAGCAGTGGACAGGGGGAAGGTGGGGGCTACACCTTC.

This chain joins TRBV6-6 and TRBJ1-2; maybe TRBD1 (5 bases). The V and J ends lost 11 bases and 5 bases respectively, with 18 bases between them. CDR3 length equals 13 residues. Germline assignment: CDR1 MNHNY and CDR2 SVGAGI (reference sequence). The CDR3 spells CAGRIGEGYGYTF. For the CDR3, the DNA is TGTGCCGGAAGAATAGGGGAAGGGTATGGCTACACCTTC.

The gene calls are TRBV5-6 and TRBJ2-5; D is unclear. There are 16 residues in the CDR3. Between the trimmed V and J ends, which lost 1 base and 2 bases, there was a span of 15 bases. CDR1 and CDR2 from the germline V gene are SGHDT and YYEEEE. The CDR3 loop reads CASSLFNMSPQETQYF. The DNA of the CDR3 is TGTGCCAGCAGCTTGTTTAATATGTCACCGCAAGAGACCCAGTACTTC.

The rearrangement links TRBV6-1 to TRBJ2-1; 9 bases align to TRBD1. The CDR3 covers 15 residues. V lost 2 bases and J lost 6; bases outside the gene matches: 5. Germline V lookup: CDR1 MNHNS, CDR2 SASEGT. The CDR3 sequence is CASSERDRVSNEQFF. CDR3 in DNA: TGTGCCAGCAGTGAAAGGGACAGGGTTAGCAATGAGCAGTTCTTC.

The gene calls are TRBV6-4 and TRBJ1-2; no firm D call. V was shortened by 0 bases and J by 4 bases, with 15 bases between the two germline ends. CDR1 and CDR2 (germline): MRHNA, SNTAGT. This CDR3 is built from 16 residues. CDR3 nucleotides: TGTGCCAGCAGTGACTCCTCCAGACCGCCTTTCTATGGCTACACCTTC. Translation: CASSDSSRPPFYGYTF.

The V and J genes are TRBV6-6 and TRBJ2-1; D may be TRBD1 or TRBD2 (5 bases each). This CDR3 spans 16 amino acids. The V gene lost 7 bases and the J gene lost 5 bases, with 21 bases spanning the gap. Per the germline V gene, CDR1 is MNHNY and CDR2 is SVGAGI (reference sequence). For the CDR3, the DNA is TGTGCCAGCACCCCCCCGGGACCCGAGACAAACAATGAGCAGTTCTTC. This translates into CASTPPGPETNNEQFF.

This clone was found many times. The chain is built from TRBV6-5 and TRBJ1-5; 7 bases are a match to TRBD1. Germline assignment: CDR1 MNHEY and CDR2 SVGAGI. The length of the CDR3 is 13 residues. V was clipped by 6 bases and J by 4 bases; unmatched bases: 3. The CDR3 spells CASRKQGNQPQHF. CDR3 sequence (DNA): TGTGCCAGCAGAAAACAGGGGAATCAGCCCCAGCATTTT.

The chain combines TRBV5-1 with TRBJ2-7, with TRBD2 matching 8 bases. Unmatched junction bases numbered 6, after V lost 4 bases and J lost 0 bases. CDR3 length: 15 amino acids. Per germline, CDR1 SGHRS and CDR2 YFSETQ. CDR3 sequence reads: CASSGGGSLSYEQYF. CDR3 DNA sequence: TGCGCCAGCAGCGGCGGGGGGAGCCTCTCCTACGAGCAGTACTTC.